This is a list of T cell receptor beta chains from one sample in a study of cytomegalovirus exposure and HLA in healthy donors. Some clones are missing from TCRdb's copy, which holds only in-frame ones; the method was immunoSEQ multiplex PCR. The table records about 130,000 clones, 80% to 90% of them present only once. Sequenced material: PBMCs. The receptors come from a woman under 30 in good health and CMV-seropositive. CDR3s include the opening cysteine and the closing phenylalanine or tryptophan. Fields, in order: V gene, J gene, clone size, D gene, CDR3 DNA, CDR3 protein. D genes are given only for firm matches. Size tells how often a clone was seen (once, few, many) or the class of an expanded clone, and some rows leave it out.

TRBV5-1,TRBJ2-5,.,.,TGCGCCAGCAGCGTAGGACTCTTAGCTGACGAGACCCAGTACTTC,CASSVGLLADETQYF
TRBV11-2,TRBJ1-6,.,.,TGTGCCAGCAGCTTTAGGGGGTTTGACTCACCCCTCCACTTT,CASSFRGFDSPLHF
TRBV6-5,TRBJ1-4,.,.,TGTGCCAGCAGTCTAGGGGAGGCAACTAATGAAAAACTGTTTTTT,CASSLGEATNEKLFF
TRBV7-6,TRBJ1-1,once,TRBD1,TGTGCCAGCAGCTCAGGGGGTGAAGCTTTCTTT,CASSSGGEAFF
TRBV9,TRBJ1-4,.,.,TGTGCCAGCAGCGCGCGGGGGGGGTCTGAAAAACTGTTTTTT,CASSARGGSEKLFF
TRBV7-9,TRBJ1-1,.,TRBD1,TGTGCCAGCACCTCACAGGGGGTGGGGACTGAAGCTTTCTTT,CASTSQGVGTEAFF
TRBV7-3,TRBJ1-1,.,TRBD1,TGTGCCAGCAGCCCGAGCATCGGGACAGGGTCGACTGAAGCTTTCTTT,CASSPSIGTGSTEAFF
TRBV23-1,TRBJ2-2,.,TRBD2,TGCGCCAGCAGTCATGCGCTAGCGGGGGGCGGCGACTATTACACGTCCTCGAACACCGGGGAGCTGTTTTTT,CASSHALAGGGDYYTSSNTGELFF
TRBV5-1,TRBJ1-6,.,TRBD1,TGCGCCAGCAGCATTGCCGGGACAGATTATAATTCACCCCTCCACTTT,CASSIAGTDYNSPLHF
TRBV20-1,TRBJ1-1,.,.,TGCAGCACGGTGAACACTGAAGCTTTCTTT,CSTVNTEAFF
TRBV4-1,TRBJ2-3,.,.,TGCGCCAGCAGCCAAGGGGGCCCCGCAGATACGCAGTATTTT,CASSQGGPADTQYF
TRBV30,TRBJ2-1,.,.,TGTGCCTGGAGTGCGGACAGCCCTGAGCAGTTCTTC,CAWSADSPEQFF
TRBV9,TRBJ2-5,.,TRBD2,TGTGCCAGCAGCGATGGGACTAGCGGGGGGGCAGGGGAGACCCAGTACTTC,CASSDGTSGGAGETQYF
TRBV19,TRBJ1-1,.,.,TGTGCCAGTAGTATGCAACAACCTGAAGCTTTCTTT,CASSMQQPEAFF
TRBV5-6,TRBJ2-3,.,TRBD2,TGTGCCAGCAGCTTGGTGGGACTAGGGATTTATACGCAGTATTTT,CASSLVGLGIYTQYF
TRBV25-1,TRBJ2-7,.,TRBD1,TGTGCCAGCAGGGGTCGGACAGGGGAGACCTACGAGCAGTACTTC,CASRGRTGETYEQYF
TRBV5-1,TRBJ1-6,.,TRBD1,TGCGCCAGCAGCTCACAGGGGGGACGGTCACCCCTCCACTTT,CASSSQGGRSPLHF
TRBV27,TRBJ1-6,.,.,TGTGCCAGCAGTTTTAGTGGACAGACGAATTCACCCCTCCACTTT,CASSFSGQTNSPLHF
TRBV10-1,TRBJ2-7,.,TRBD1,TGCGCCAGCAGCCAAGGTGGGACAGGGAGTTACGAGCAGTACTTC,CASSQGGTGSYEQYF
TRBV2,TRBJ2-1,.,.,TGTGCCAGCAGTGAAGACAGGCAGTTAAGCAATGAGCAGTTCTTC,CASSEDRQLSNEQFF
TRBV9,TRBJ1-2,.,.,TGTGCCAGCAGCGATTACCAGGGGACCTATGGCTACACCTTC,CASSDYQGTYGYTF
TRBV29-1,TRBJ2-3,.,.,TGCAGCGTCTCTCGGACAGACAGGACAGATACGCAGTATTTT,CSVSRTDRTDTQYF
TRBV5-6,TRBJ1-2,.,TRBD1,TGTGCCAGCAGCCCACAGGGGCAGATTTTTTCTTATGGCTACACCTTC,CASSPQGQIFSYGYTF
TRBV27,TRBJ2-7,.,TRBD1,TGTGCCAGCAGTCCCCATAGGGGGCAAGTTAGCTACGAGCAGTACTTC,CASSPHRGQVSYEQYF
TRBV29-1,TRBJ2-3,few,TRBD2,TGCAGCGTCCTAGCGGGGGGCTCTTATACGCAGTATTTT,CSVLAGGSYTQYF
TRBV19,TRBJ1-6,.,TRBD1,TGTGCCAGTAGTACCCGGGACAGGGGCTGGGATTCACCCCTCCACTTT,CASSTRDRGWDSPLHF
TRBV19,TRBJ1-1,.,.,TGTGCCAGTACCCTTCTCGGGTTTACGAACACTGAAGCTTTCTTT,CASTLLGFTNTEAFF
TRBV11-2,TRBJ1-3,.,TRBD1,TGTGCCAGCAGCCGGACTACAGGGGGTAACACCATATATTTT,CASSRTTGGNTIYF
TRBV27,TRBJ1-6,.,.,TGTGCCAGCAGTTTAGGAGGGACCAATAATTCACCCCTCCACTTT,CASSLGGTNNSPLHF
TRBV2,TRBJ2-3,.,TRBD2,TGTGCCAGCAGAGATAGCGGGGGCACAGATACGCAGTATTTT,CASRDSGGTDTQYF